This T cell receptor beta chain is from a study of blood T cell repertoires in COVID-19. Study details: Samples came from the United States, Italy and Spain, spanning acute and convalescent COVID-19. PBMCs, B-cell-depleted T cells, or T cells provided the cDNA or gDNA that made up the material.

The data were produced by immunoSEQ multiplex PCR, yet TCRdb's version contains in-frame clones alone and is incomplete. The sample carries 180,000 or so clones, about four fifths recorded once. J lost 6 bases, V lost 4 bases, and 8 bases had no gene match. Germline loops: CDR1 SGDLS, CDR2 YYNGEE. This CDR3 is built from 15 residues. Adults between about 18 and 89 years of age took part from about 24 US areas. Participants' own reports of clinical history determined their cohort assignment. This rearrangement joins TRBV9 to TRBJ1-4; 8 bases align to TRBD1. This receptor was taken from a woman aged 50 to 60 in a cohort exposed to, infected with or recovered from COVID-19 (not recorded which). Sequenced: PBMCs or T cells enriched from blood (not recorded which). CDR3 loop: CASSSSDRVDEKLFF. DNA for the CDR3: TGTGCCAGCAGCTCCTCGGACAGGGTGGATGAAAAACTGTTTTTT.